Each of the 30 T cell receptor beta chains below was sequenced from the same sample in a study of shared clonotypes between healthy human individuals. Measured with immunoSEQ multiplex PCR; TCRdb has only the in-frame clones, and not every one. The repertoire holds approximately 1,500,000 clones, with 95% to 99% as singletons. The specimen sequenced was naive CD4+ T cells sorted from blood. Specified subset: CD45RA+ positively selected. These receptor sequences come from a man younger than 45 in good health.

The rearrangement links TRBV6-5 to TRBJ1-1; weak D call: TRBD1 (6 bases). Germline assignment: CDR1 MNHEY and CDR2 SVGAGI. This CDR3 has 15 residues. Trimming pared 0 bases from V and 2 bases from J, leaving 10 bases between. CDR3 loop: CASSYSLQGNTEAFF. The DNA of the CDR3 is TGTGCCAGCAGTTACTCACTACAGGGAAACACTGAAGCTTTCTTT.

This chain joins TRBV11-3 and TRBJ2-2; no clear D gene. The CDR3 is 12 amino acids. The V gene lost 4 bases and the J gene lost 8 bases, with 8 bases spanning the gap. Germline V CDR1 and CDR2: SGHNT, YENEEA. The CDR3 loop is CASSYSGGELFF. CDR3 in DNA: TGTGCCAGCAGCTATTCCGGGGGGGAGCTGTTTTTT.

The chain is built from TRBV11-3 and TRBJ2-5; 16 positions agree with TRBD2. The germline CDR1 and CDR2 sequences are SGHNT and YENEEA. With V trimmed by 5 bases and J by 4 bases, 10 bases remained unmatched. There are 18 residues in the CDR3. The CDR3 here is CASSPGTSGRAPRETQYF. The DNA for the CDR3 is TGTGCCAGCAGCCCAGGGACTAGCGGGAGGGCCCCTCGAGAGACCCAGTACTTC.

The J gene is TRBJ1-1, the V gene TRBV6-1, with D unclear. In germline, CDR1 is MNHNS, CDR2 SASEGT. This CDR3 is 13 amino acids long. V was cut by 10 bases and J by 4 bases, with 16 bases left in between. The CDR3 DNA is TGTGCCACCAAAAAACAGCAGTTCACTGAAGCTTTCTTT. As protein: CATKKQQFTEAFF.

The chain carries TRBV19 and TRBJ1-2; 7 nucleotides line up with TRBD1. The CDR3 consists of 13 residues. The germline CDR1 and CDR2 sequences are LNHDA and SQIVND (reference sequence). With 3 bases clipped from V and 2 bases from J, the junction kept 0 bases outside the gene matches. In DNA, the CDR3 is TGTGCCAGTAGTATGACAGGGAACTATGGCTACACCTTC. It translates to CASSMTGNYGYTF. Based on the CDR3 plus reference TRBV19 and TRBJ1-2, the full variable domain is DGGITQSPKYLFRKEGQNVTLSCEQNLNHDAMYWYRQDPGQGLRLIYYSQIVNDFQKGDIAEGYSVSREKKESFPLTVTSAQKNPTAFYLCASSMTGNYGYTFGSGTRLTVV.

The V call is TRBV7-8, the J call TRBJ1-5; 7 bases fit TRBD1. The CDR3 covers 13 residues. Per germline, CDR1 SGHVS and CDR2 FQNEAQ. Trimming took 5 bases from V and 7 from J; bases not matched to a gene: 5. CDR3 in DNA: TGTGCCAGCAGCCCTGACAGGGACCAGCCCCAGCATTTT. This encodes CASSPDRDQPQHF. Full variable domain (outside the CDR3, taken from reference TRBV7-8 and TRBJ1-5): GAGVSQSPRYKVAKRGQDVALRCDPISGHVSLFWYQQALGQGPEFLTYFQNEAQLDKSGLPSDRFFAERPEGSVSTLKIQRTQQEDSAVYLCASSPDRDQPQHFGDGTRLSIL.

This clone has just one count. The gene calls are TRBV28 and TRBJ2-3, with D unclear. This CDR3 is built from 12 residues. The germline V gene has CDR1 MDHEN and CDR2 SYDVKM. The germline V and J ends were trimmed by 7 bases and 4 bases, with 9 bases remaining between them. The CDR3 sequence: CASNGVSDTQYF. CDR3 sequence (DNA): TGTGCCAGCAACGGAGTGTCAGATACGCAGTATTTT.

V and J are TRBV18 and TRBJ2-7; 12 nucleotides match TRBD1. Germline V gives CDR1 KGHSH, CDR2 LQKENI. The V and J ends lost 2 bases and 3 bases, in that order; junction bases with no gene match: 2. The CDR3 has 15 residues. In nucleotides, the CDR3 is TGTGCCAGCTCACCAGGGACAGGGGGCGTCTACGAGCAGTACTTC. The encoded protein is CASSPGTGGVYEQYF. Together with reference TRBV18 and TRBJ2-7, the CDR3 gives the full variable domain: NAGVMQNPRHLVRRRGQEARLRCSPMKGHSHVYWYRQLPEEGLKFMVYLQKENIIDESGMPKERFSAEFPKEGPSILRIQQVVRGDSAAYFCASSPGTGGVYEQYFGPGTRLTVT.

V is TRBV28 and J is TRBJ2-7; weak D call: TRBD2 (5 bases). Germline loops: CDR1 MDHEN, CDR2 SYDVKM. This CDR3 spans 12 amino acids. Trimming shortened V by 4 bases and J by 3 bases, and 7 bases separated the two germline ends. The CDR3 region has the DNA TGTGCCAGCAGTTCCACTAGCTACGAGCAGTACTTC. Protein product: CASSSTSYEQYF.

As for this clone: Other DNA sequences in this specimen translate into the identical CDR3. DNA for the CDR3: TGTGCCAGCAGCGTAATAGAAGGCGGGGAGCTGTTTTTT. This translates into CASSVIEGGELFF. This chain links TRBV9 with TRBJ2-2; D remains ambiguous. The CDR3 totals 13 residues. V was pared by 1 base and J by 7 bases, with 8 bases between. CDR1 is SGDLS and CDR2 is YYNGEE in the germline V gene. Together with reference TRBV9 and TRBJ2-2, the CDR3 gives the full variable domain: DSGVTQTPKHLITATGQRVTLRCSPRSGDLSVYWYQQSLDQGLQFLIQYYNGEERAKGNILERFSAQQFPDLHSELNLSSLELGDSALYFCASSVIEGGELFFGEGSRLTVL.

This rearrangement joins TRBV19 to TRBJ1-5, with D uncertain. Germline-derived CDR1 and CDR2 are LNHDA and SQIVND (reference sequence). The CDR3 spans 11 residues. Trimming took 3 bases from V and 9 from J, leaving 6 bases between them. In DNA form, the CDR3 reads TGTGCCAGTAGTATCTCTGGGCCCCAGCATTTT. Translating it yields CASSISGPQHF. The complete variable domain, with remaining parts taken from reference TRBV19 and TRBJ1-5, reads DGGITQSPKYLFRKEGQNVTLSCEQNLNHDAMYWYRQDPGQGLRLIYYSQIVNDFQKGDIAEGYSVSREKKESFPLTVTSAQKNPTAFYLCASSISGPQHFGDGTRLSIL.

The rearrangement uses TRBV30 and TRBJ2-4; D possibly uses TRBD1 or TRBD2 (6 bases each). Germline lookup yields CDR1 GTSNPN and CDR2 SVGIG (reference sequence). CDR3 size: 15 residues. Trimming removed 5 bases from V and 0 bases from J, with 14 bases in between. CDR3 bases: TGTGCCTGGGCGGGACATCCACTAGCCAAAAACATTCAGTACTTC. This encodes CAWAGHPLAKNIQYF.

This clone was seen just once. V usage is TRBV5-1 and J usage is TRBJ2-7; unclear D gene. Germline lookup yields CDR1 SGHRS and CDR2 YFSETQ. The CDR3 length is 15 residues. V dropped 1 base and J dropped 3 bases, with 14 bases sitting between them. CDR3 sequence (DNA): TGCGCCAGCAGCTTGTTACCCCAAGGAAACTACGAGCAGTACTTC. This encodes CASSLLPQGNYEQYF.

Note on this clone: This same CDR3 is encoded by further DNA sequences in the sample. CDR3: CASSLGGYNEQFF. DNA for the CDR3: TGTGCCAGCAGCTTAGGTGGGTACAATGAGCAGTTCTTC. The chain recombines TRBV11-3 with TRBJ2-1; D unclear. This CDR3 has 13 residues. Germline V gene data show CDR1 as SGHNT and CDR2 as YENEEA. The germline V and J ends were trimmed by 1 base and 4 bases, with 5 bases remaining between them.

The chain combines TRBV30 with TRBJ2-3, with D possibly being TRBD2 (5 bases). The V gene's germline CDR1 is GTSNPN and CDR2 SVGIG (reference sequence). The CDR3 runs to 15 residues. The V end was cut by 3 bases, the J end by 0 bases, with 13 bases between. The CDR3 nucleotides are TGTGCCTGGAGCGGGATGGACTCTAGCACAGATACGCAGTATTTT. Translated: CAWSGMDSSTDTQYF.

CDR3 region: CASSEDRQGAMGYTF. The CDR3 coding sequence is TGTGCCAGCAGCGAGGATCGACAGGGGGCTATGGGCTACACCTTC. This sequence joins TRBV5-4 and TRBJ1-2, with 10 bases that match TRBD1. With V trimmed by 4 bases and J by 8 bases, 11 bases remained unmatched. CDR3 length: 15 residues. Germline CDR1 SGHNT, CDR2 YYREEE (reference sequence).

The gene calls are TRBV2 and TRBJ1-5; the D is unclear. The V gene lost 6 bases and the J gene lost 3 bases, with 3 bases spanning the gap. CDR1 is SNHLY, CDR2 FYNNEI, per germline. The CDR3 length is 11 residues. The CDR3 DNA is TGTGCCAGCAGAGTCAATCAGCCCCAGCATTTT. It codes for CASRVNQPQHF. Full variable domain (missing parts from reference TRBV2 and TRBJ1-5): EPEVTQTPSHQVTQMGQEVILRCVPISNHLYFYWYRQILGQKVEFLVSFYNNEISEKSEIFDDQFSVERPDGSNFTLKIRSTKLEDSAMYFCASRVNQPQHFGDGTRLSIL.

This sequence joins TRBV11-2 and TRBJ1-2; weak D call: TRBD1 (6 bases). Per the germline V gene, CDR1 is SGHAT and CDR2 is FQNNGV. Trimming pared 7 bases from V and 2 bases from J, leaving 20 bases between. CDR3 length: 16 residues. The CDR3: CASNTLSGGANYGYTF. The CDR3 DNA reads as TGTGCCAGCAACACCCTCTCCGGGGGCGCAAACTATGGCTACACCTTC.

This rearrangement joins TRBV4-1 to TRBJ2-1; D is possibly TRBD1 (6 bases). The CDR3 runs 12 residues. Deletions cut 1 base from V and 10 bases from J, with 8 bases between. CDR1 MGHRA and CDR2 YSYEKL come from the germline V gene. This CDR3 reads CASSQGGGEQFF. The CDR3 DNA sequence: TGCGCCAGCAGCCAAGGTGGGGGCGAGCAGTTCTTC.

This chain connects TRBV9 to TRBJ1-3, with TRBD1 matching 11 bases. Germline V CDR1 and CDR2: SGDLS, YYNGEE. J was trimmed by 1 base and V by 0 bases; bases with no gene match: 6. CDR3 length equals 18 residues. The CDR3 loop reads CASSVAIGTGGSGNTIYF. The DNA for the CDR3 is TGTGCCAGCAGCGTAGCTATCGGGACAGGGGGATCTGGAAACACCATATATTTT.

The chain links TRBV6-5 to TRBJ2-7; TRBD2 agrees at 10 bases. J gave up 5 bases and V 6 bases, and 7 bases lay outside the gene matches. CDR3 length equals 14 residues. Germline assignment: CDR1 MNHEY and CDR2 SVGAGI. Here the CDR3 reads CASSTSGRAHEQYF. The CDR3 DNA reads TGTGCCAGCAGCACAAGCGGGAGGGCCCACGAGCAGTACTTC.

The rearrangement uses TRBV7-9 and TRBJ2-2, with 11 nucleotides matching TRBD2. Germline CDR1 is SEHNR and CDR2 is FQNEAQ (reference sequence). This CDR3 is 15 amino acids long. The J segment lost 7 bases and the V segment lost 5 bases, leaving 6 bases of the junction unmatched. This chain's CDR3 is CASSRSGRDGGELFF. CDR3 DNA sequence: TGTGCCAGCAGCCGTAGCGGGAGGGACGGCGGGGAGCTGTTTTTT.

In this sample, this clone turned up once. The CDR3 sequence is CASSLAGTGGRNEQFF. The DNA for the CDR3 is TGTGCCAGCAGCTTAGCGGGGACAGGGGGGCGGAATGAGCAGTTCTTC. The genes are TRBV7-9 and TRBJ2-1; 11 nucleotides agree with TRBD1. From germline, CDR1 is SEHNR and CDR2 FQNEAQ (reference sequence). CDR3 length equals 16 residues. V trimming: 0 bases; J trimming: 7 bases; junction bases outside the gene matches: 5.

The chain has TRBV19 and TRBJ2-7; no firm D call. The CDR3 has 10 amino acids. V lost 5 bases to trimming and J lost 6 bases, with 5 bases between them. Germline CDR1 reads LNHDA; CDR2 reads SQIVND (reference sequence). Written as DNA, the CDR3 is TGTGCCAGTAGTTGGAGCGAGCAGTACTTC. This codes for CASSWSEQYF.

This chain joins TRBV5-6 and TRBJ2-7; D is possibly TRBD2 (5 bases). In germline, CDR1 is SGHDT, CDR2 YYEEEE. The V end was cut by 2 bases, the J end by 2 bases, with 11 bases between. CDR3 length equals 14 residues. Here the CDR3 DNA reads TGTGCCAGCAGCTTCCTTGCGGGCCCCTACGAGCAGTACTTC. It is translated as CASSFLAGPYEQYF.

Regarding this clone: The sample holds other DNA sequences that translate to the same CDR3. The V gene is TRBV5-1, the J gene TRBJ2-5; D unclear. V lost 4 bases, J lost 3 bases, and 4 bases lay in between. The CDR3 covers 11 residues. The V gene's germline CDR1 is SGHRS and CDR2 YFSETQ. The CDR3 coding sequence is TGCGCCAGCAGCCTTGAAGAGACCCAGTACTTC. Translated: CASSLEETQYF. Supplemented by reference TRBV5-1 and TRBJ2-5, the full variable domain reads KAGVTQTPRYLIKTRGQQVTLSCSPISGHRSVSWYQQTPGQGLQFLFEYFSETQRNKGNFPGRFSGRQFSNSRSEMNVSTLELGDSALYLCASSLEETQYFGPGTRLLVL.

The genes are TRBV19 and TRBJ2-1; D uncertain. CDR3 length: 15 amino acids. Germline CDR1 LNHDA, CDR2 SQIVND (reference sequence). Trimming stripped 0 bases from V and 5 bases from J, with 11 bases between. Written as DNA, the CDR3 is TGTGCCAGTAGTATAGAGGCCTTTAGCAACAATGAGCAGTTCTTC. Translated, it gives CASSIEAFSNNEQFF.

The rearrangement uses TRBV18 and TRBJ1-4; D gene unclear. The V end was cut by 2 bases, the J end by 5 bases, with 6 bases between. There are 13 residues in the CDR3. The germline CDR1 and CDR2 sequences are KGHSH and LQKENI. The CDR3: CASSPKGNEKLFF. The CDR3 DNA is TGTGCCAGCTCACCAAAGGGAAATGAAAAACTGTTTTTT.

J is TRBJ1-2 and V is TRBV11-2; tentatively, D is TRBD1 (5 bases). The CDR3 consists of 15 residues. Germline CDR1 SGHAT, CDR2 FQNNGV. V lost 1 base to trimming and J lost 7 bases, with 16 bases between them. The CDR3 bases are TGTGCCAGCAGCTTAGCATTGGGGCAGGGTAGTGGCTACACCTTC. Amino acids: CASSLALGQGSGYTF.

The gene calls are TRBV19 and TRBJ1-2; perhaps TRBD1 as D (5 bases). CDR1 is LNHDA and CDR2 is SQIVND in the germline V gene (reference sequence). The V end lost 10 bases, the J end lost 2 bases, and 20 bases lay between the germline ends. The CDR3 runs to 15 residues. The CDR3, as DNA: TGTGCCACCCAGGAGGGGATGTGGGTCAACTATGGCTACACCTTC. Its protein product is CATQEGMWVNYGYTF.